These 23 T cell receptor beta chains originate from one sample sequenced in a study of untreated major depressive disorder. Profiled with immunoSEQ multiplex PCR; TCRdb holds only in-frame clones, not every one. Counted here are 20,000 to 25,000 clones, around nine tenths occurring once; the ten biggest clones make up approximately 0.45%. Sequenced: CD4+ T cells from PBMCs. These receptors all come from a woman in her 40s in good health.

Here the CDR3 DNA reads TGTGCCAGCAGTGATCTTGAAGCTTTCTTT. Translated, it gives CASSDLEAFF. The genes are TRBV6-4 and TRBJ1-1; D unresolved. Germline V gene sequence: CDR1 MRHNA, CDR2 SNTAGT. This CDR3 has 10 residues. Trimming left V 3 bases short and J 7 bases short, with 3 bases between.

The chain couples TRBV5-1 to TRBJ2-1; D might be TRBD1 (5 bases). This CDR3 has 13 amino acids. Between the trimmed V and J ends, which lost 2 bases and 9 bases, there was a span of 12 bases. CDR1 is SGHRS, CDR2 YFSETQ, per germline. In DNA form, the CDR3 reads TGCGCCAGCAGCTTTGTATCCCAGGGTGAGCAGTTCTTC. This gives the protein CASSFVSQGEQFF.

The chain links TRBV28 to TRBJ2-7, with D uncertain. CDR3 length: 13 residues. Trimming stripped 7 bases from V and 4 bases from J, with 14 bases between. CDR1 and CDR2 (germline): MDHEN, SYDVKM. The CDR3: CASIFGVDYEQYV. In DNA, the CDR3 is TGTGCCAGCATCTTTGGGGTGGATTACGAGCAGTACGTC.

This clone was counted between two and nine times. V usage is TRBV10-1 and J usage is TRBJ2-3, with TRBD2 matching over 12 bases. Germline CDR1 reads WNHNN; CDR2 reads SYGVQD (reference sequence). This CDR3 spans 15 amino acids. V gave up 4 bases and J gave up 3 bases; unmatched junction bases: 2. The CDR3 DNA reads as TGCGCCAGCAGTGCGACTAGCGGGAGAACAGATACGCAGTATTTT. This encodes CASSATSGRTDTQYF.

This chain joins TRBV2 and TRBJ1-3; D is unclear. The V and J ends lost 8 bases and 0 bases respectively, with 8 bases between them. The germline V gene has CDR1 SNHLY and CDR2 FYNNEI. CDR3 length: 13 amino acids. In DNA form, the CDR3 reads TGTGCCAGCGGGATCGCCTCTGGAAACACCATATATTTT. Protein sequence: CASGIASGNTIYF.

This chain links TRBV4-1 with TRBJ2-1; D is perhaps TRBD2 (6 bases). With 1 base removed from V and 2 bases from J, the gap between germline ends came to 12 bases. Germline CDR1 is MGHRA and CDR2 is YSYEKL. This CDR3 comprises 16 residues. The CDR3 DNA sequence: TGCGCCAGCAGCCAAGCACTCGGGGGAGCCTACAATGAGCAGTTCTTC. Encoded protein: CASSQALGGAYNEQFF.

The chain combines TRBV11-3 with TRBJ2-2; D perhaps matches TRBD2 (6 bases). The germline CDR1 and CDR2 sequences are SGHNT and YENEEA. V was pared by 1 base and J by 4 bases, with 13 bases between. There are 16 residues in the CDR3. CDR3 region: CASSLGVRGGTGELFF. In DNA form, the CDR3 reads TGTGCCAGCAGCTTAGGTGTGCGGGGCGGCACCGGGGAGCTGTTTTTT.

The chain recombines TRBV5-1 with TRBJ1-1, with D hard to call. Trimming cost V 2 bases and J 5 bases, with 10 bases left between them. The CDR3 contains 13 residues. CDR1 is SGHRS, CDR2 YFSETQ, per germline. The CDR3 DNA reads TGCGCCAGCAGCTTTTCAGTACGGACTGAAGCTTTCTTT. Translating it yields CASSFSVRTEAFF.

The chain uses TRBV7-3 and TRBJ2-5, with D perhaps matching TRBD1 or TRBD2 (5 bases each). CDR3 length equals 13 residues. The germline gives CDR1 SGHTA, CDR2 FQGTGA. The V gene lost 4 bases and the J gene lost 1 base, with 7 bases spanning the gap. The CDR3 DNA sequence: TGTGCCAGCAGCTATGGGGGCCAAGAGACCCAGTACTTC. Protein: CASSYGGQETQYF.

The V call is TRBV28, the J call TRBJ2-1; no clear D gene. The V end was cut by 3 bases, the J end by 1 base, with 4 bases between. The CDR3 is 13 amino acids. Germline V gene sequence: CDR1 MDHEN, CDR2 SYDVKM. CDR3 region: CASSFLSYNEQFF. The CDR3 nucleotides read TGTGCCAGCAGTTTTTTGTCCTACAATGAGCAGTTCTTC. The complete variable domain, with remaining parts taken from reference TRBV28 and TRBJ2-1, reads DVKVTQSSRYLVKRTGEKVFLECVQDMDHENMFWYRQDPGLGLRLIYFSYDVKMKEKGDIPEGYSVSREKKERFSLILESASTNQTSMYLCASSFLSYNEQFFGPGTRLTVL.

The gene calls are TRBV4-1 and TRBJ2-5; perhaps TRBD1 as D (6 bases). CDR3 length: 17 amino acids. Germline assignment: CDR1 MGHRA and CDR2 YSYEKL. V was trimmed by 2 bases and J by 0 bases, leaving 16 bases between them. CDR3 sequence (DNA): TGCGCCAGCAGCCAACTCCCGGGACACATGTACCAAGAGACCCAGTACTTC. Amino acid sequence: CASSQLPGHMYQETQYF.

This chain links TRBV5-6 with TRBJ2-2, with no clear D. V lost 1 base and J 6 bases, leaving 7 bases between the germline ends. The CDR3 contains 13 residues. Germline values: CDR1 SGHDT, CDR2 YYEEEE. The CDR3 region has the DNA TGTGCCAGCAGCTTGACGTTAGCCGGGGAGCTGTTTTTT. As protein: CASSLTLAGELFF. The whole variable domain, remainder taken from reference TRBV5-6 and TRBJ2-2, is DAGVTQSPTHLIKTRGQQVTLRCSPKSGHDTVSWYQQALGQGPQFIFQYYEEEERQRGNFPDRFSGHQFPNYSSELNVNALLLGDSALYLCASSLTLAGELFFGEGSRLTVL.

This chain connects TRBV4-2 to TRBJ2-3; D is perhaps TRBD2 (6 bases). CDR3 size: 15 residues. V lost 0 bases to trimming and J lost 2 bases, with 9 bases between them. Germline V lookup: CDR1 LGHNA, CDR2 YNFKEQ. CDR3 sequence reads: CASSQDRTNTDTQYF. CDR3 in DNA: TGTGCCAGCAGCCAAGATAGGACTAACACAGATACGCAGTATTTT.

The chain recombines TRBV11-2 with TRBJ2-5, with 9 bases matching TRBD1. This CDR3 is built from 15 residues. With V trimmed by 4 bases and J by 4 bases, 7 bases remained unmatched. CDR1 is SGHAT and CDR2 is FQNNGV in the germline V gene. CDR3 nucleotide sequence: TGTGCCAGCAGCTCCCGGGACAGGGAACGAGAGACCCAGTACTTC. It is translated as CASSSRDRERETQYF.

Written as DNA, the CDR3 is TGTGCCAGCAGCCTCATTTTGACAACGAGCTCCTACAATGAGCAGTTCTTC. Its translation: CASSLILTTSSYNEQFF. The chain carries TRBV11-2 and TRBJ2-1; the D is unclear. CDR3 size: 17 residues. Germline V gene sequence: CDR1 SGHAT, CDR2 FQNNGV. V was cut by 5 bases and J by 0 bases, with 17 bases left in between.

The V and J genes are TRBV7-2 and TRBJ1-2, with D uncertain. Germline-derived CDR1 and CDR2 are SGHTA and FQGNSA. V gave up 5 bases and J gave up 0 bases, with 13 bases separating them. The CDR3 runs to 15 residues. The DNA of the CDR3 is TGTGCCAGCAGCCCGCGCATGAGAGCTAACTATGGCTACACCTTC. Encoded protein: CASSPRMRANYGYTF.

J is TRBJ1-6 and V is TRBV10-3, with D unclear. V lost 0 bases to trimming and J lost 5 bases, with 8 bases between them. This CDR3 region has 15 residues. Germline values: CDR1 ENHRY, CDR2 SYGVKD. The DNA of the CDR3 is TGTGCCATCAGTGAGTCGAGGACGGATAATTCACCCCTCCACTTT. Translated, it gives CAISESRTDNSPLHF.

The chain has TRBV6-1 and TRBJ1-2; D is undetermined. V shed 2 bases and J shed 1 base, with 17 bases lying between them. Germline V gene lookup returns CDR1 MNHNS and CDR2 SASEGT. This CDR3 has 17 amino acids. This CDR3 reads CASSEPPARSFNYGYTF. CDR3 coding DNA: TGTGCCAGCAGTGAACCCCCCGCCCGGAGTTTTAACTATGGCTACACCTTC.

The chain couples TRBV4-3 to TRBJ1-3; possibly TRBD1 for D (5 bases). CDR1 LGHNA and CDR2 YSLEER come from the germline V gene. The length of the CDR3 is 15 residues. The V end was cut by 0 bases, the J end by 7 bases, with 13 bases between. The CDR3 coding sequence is TGCGCCAGCAGCCAAGAAACCGGGGCAAGGAACACCATATATTTT. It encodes CASSQETGARNTIYF.

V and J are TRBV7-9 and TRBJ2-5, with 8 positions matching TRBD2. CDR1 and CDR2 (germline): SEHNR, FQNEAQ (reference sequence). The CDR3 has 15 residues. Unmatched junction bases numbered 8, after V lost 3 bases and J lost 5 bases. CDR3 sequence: CASSLRGALAETQYF. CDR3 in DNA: TGTGCCAGCAGCTTGCGGGGGGCCCTGGCGGAGACCCAGTACTTC. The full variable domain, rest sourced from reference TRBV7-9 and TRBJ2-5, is DTGVSQNPRHKITKRGQNVTFRCDPISEHNRLYWYRQTLGQGPEFLTYFQNEAQLEKSRLLSDRFSAERPKGSFSTLEIQRTEQGDSAMYLCASSLRGALAETQYFGPGTRLLVL.

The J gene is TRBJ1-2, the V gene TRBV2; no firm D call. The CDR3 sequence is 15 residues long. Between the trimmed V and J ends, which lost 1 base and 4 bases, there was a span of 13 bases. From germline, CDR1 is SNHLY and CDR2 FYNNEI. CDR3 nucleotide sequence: TGTGCCAGCAGTGAAGACCTAGTGGTGGGCTATGGCTACACCTTC. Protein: CASSEDLVVGYGYTF.

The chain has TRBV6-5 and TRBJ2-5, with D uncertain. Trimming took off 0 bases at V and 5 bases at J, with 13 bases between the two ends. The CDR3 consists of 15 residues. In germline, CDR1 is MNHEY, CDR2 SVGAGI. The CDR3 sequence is CASSYSGIREETQYF. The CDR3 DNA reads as TGTGCCAGCAGTTACTCTGGCATTCGAGAGGAGACCCAGTACTTC.

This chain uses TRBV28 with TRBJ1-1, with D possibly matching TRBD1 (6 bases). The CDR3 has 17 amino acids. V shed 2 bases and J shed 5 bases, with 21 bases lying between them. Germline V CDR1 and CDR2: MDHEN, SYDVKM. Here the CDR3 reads CASSLRRGGPWGTEAFF. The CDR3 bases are TGTGCCAGCAGTTTAAGGCGTGGGGGGCCCTGGGGGACTGAAGCTTTCTTT.